The 10 T cell receptor beta chains below come from one sample, sequenced in a study of liver allograft versus peripheral blood T cells. About the research overall: Graft-liver T cell receptor repertoires were compared against recipient peripheral blood repertoires.

TCRdb analysed the reads with MiXCR anew, one entry per CDR3 protein. The sample holds under 3,000 distinct CDR3 sequences, approximately 16% seen once. These receptors were taken from a human patient who had a liver transplant. Some T cells may be supplied by the graft donor.

This clonotype was recorded many times. The chain links TRBV5-4 to TRBJ1-1, with 7 bases matching TRBD1. The CDR3 runs to 12 residues. Germline trimming cut 6 bases from V and 4 bases from J; bases unmatched to any gene: 3. Per germline, CDR1 SGHNT and CDR2 YYREEE (reference sequence). This CDR3 is CASTRQGTEAFF. The DNA of the CDR3 is TGTGCCAGCACCCGACAGGGCACTGAAGCTTTCTTT.

By frequency in the sample, this clonotype is medium-sized. In DNA, the CDR3 is TGTGCCAGCAGCCCACCGGGACAGGGGTTCCATGGCTACACCTTC. As protein: CASSPPGQGFHGYTF. The chain is built from TRBV27 and TRBJ1-2, with 10 bases lining up with TRBD1. Germline CDR1 is MNHEY and CDR2 is SMNVEV (reference sequence). V shed 6 bases, J shed 6 bases, and the junction held 10 bases outside the gene matches. This CDR3 contains 15 residues.

This rearrangement joins TRBV28 to TRBJ1-2, with 7 bases aligning to TRBD1. CDR1 is MDHEN, CDR2 SYDVKM, per germline. The CDR3 sequence is 16 residues long. V was clipped by 3 bases and J by 3 bases; unmatched bases: 10. DNA of the CDR3: TGTGCCAGCAGTTTTATCGGGGGGCAGGGGGACTATGGCTACACCTTC. Encoded protein: CASSFIGGQGDYGYTF.

This clonotype is labeled as medium-sized (0.01 to 0.1%). The rearrangement links TRBV27 to TRBJ2-4; 9 bases are a match to TRBD1. CDR1 is MNHEY and CDR2 is SMNVEV in the germline V gene (reference sequence). The length of the CDR3 is 14 residues. With 6 bases clipped from V and 7 bases from J, the junction kept 7 bases outside the gene matches. CDR3 DNA sequence: TGTGCCAGCAGCTCACAGGGGGCGCGTAACATTCAGTACTTC. Translating gives CASSSQGARNIQYF.

V is TRBV27 and J is TRBJ1-3; D uncertain. CDR1 MNHEY and CDR2 SMNVEV come from the germline V gene (reference sequence). CDR3 length: 11 residues. With 10 bases removed from V and 0 bases from J, the gap between germline ends came to 4 bases. CDR3: CATFSGNTIYF. As DNA, the CDR3 is TGTGCCACCTTCTCTGGAAACACCATATATTTT.

By share, this clonotype ranks as medium-sized. This chain uses TRBV7-9 with TRBJ2-7, with TRBD1 as a possible D gene (5 bases). This CDR3 comprises 15 residues. Germline values: CDR1 SEHNR, CDR2 FQNEAQ (reference sequence). V dropped 4 bases and J dropped 2 bases, with 15 bases sitting between them. The CDR3 bases are TGTGCCAGCAGCTCTAAGGGGATCTTAACCTACGAGCAGTACTTC. Its translation is CASSSKGILTYEQYF. The complete variable domain, with remaining parts taken from reference TRBV7-9 and TRBJ2-7, reads DTGVSQNPRHKITKRGQNVTFRCDPISEHNRLYWYRQTLGQGPEFLTYFQNEAQLEKSRLLSDRFSAERPKGSFSTLEIQRTEQGDSAMYLCASSSKGILTYEQYFGPGTRLTVT.

This clonotype was counted many times. The rearrangement uses TRBV24-1 and TRBJ2-7; 11 nucleotides line up with TRBD1. Germline V gives CDR1 KGHDR, CDR2 SFDVKD. This CDR3 comprises 17 residues. J lost 6 bases, V lost 0 bases, and 9 bases had no gene match. This CDR3 reads CATSDLSSGQGVGEQYF. In DNA form, the CDR3 reads TGTGCCACCAGTGATTTGAGTTCGGGACAGGGGGTGGGCGAGCAGTACTTC.

This clonotype is medium-sized in the sample. The chain has TRBV19 and TRBJ2-1, with D maybe TRBD1 (6 bases). V lost 5 bases, J lost 1 base, and 12 bases lay in between. CDR3 length: 15 residues. Germline V lookup: CDR1 LNHDA, CDR2 SQIVND (reference sequence). The CDR3 sequence is CASSPPGVSYNEQFF. In DNA, the CDR3 is TGTGCCAGTAGTCCTCCAGGGGTGTCCTACAATGAGCAGTTCTTC.

This clonotype is termed medium-sized. The V call is TRBV19, the J call TRBJ1-1; no clear D gene. The CDR3 loop spans 13 amino acids. Germline-derived CDR1 and CDR2 are LNHDA and SQIVND (reference sequence). The V end was cut by 3 bases, the J end by 1 base, with 6 bases between. The CDR3 nucleotides are TGTGCCAGTAGTATTCCAGGGAACACTGAAGCTTTCTTT. Translation: CASSIPGNTEAFF.

This clonotype is deemed medium-sized. The rearrangement joins TRBV27 to TRBJ2-3; 8 nucleotides agree with TRBD2. The V segment lost 7 bases and the J segment 4 bases; nucleotides outside the gene matches: 7. This CDR3 contains 14 residues. Per germline, CDR1 MNHEY and CDR2 SMNVEV (reference sequence). The CDR3 DNA follows: TGTGCCAGCATGGTAGCGGGATTTCCAGATACGCAGTATTTT. Its protein is CASMVAGFPDTQYF.